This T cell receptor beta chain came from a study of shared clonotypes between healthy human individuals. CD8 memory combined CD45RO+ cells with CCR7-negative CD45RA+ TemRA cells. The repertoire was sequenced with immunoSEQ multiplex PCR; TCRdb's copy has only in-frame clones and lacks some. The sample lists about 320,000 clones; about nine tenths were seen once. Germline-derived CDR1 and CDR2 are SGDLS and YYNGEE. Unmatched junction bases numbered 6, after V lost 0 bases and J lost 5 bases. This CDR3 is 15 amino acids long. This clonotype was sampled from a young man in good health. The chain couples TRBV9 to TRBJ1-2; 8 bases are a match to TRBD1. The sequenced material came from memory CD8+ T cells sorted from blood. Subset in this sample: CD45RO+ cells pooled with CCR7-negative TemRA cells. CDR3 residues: CASSVGAGGAYGYTF. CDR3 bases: TGTGCCAGCAGCGTAGGTGCAGGGGGCGCGTATGGCTACACCTTC. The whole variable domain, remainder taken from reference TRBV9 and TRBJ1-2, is DSGVTQTPKHLITATGQRVTLRCSPRSGDLSVYWYQQSLDQGLQFLIQYYNGEERAKGNILERFSAQQFPDLHSELNLSSLELGDSALYFCASSVGAGGAYGYTFGSGTRLTVV.